This T cell receptor beta chain was sequenced in a study of T cells expressing NK-cell markers. As regards this clonotype: What it binds is not known.

This CDR3 spans 14 amino acids. Overall study findings and caveats: Questions lingered over whether expanded NKG2C+ T cell clones were HCMV-specific.

TCRdb re-called the 5' RACE reads; one entry per CDR3 protein, DNA not given. The listing records roughly 430,000 distinct CDR3 sequences. The V call is TRBV12-3 or TRBV12-4, the J call TRBJ1-5; TCRdb returns TRBD1, unconfirmable since there is no DNA. The sample was blood T cells: a sorted CD56 or NKG2C T cell subset, CD4+ or CD8+ T cells, or bulk PBMC T cells (not recorded which). This sequence was found in a woman aged 18 to 69 in good health. This CDR3 reads CASSGRGSAQPQHF.